A single sample is the source of the 10 T cell receptor beta chains below, sequenced in a study of T cell responses to AZD1222 COVID-19 vaccine. The repertoire was sequenced with immunoSEQ multiplex PCR; TCRdb's copy has only in-frame clones and lacks some. There are about 96,000 clones in the sample; 90% occur only once, and approximately 25% lies in the top ten. Sequencing used peripheral blood, obtained on day 0 of AZD1222 vaccination. Receptor source: an adult in good health.

This rearrangement joins TRBV24-1 to TRBJ1-3, with D possibly being TRBD1 (6 bases). V was trimmed by 2 bases and J by 1 base, leaving 8 bases between them. CDR3 length: 15 amino acids. Germline CDR1 and CDR2: KGHDR and SFDVKD. CDR3 in amino acids: CATSDSGASGNTIYF. CDR3 bases: TGTGCCACCAGTGATTCAGGGGCGTCTGGAAACACCATATATTTT.

The chain joins TRBV11-1 to TRBJ2-3, with TRBD2 identical over 8 bases. Germline V gene lookup returns CDR1 SGHAT and CDR2 FQDESV (reference sequence). The CDR3 extends over 15 amino acids. The junction had 10 bases not matched to a gene; V was cut back by 5 bases and J by 6 bases. The DNA for the CDR3 is TGTGCCAGCAGCCAGGAAGCGGGAGCAGGGGATACGCAGTATTTT. The encoded protein is CASSQEAGAGDTQYF. Full variable domain (outside the CDR3, taken from reference TRBV11-1 and TRBJ2-3): EAEVAQSPRYKITEKSQAVAFWCDPISGHATLYWYRQILGQGPELLVQFQDESVVDDSQLPKDRFSAERLKGVDSTLKIQPAELGDSAMYLCASSQEAGAGDTQYFGPGTRLTVL.

V usage is TRBV6-2 or TRBV6-3 and J usage is TRBJ2-7, with 7 bases lining up with TRBD2. There are 16 residues in the CDR3. Germline V gene lookup returns CDR1 MNHEY and CDR2 SVGEGT. V gave up 4 bases and J gave up 0 bases; unmatched junction bases: 9. This chain's CDR3 is CASSSVPGGVSYEQYF. The CDR3 region has the DNA TGTGCCAGCAGTTCTGTCCCGGGAGGCGTCTCCTACGAGCAGTACTTC.

The rearrangement links TRBV24-1 to TRBJ2-5; 11 nucleotides agree with TRBD1. V lost 7 bases to trimming and J lost 5 bases; unmatched junction nucleotides: 5. The CDR3 covers 14 residues. CDR1 and CDR2 (germline): KGHDR, SFDVKD. This chain's CDR3 is CATSRTGGGETQYF. Here the CDR3 DNA reads TGTGCCACCAGCCGGACAGGGGGCGGGGAGACCCAGTACTTC.

The chain uses TRBV28 and TRBJ2-5; D gene unclear. The CDR3 is made up of 11 amino acids. CDR1 is MDHEN, CDR2 SYDVKM, per germline. V lost 8 bases and J 8 bases, leaving 12 bases between the germline ends. The CDR3 coding sequence is TGTGCCAGCGGAACCCAATTTACCCAGTACTTC. Residues: CASGTQFTQYF.

J is TRBJ2-7 and V is TRBV7-2; 8 positions agree with TRBD2. The CDR3 totals 14 residues. Trimming cost V 5 bases and J 1 base; bases outside gene matches: 4. Per germline, CDR1 SGHTA and CDR2 FQGNSA. CDR3 protein: CASSRGGGSYEQYF. The DNA for the CDR3 is TGTGCCAGCAGCCGGGGGGGCGGTTCCTACGAGCAGTACTTC. Based on the CDR3 plus reference TRBV7-2 and TRBJ2-7, the full variable domain is GAGVSQSPSNKVTEKGKDVELRCDPISGHTALYWYRQSLGQGLEFLIYFQGNSAPDKSGLPSDRFSAERTGGSVSTLTIQRTQQEDSAVYLCASSRGGGSYEQYFGPGTRLTVT.

The chain couples TRBV19 to TRBJ2-7; 7 nucleotides match TRBD2. Unmatched junction bases numbered 10, after V lost 8 bases and J lost 6 bases. CDR1 and CDR2 from the germline V gene are LNHDA and SQIVND (reference sequence). The CDR3 consists of 13 residues. The CDR3 sequence: CASADTGGLEQYF. In DNA, the CDR3 is TGTGCCAGTGCAGACACGGGAGGCCTCGAGCAGTACTTC.

The rearrangement uses TRBV30 and TRBJ1-1; 7 bases align to TRBD1. Germline V gives CDR1 GTSNPN, CDR2 SVGIG (reference sequence). CDR3 size: 13 residues. V trimming: 1 base; J trimming: 1 base; junction bases outside the gene matches: 0. The CDR3, as DNA: TGTGCCTGGAGTGGACAGGGGAACACTGAAGCTTTCTTT. Translation gives CAWSGQGNTEAFF.

This chain uses TRBV5-1 with TRBJ1-1; D gene uncertain. Trimming took 7 bases from V and 4 from J, leaving 14 bases between them. The CDR3 consists of 13 residues. From germline, CDR1 is SGHRS and CDR2 YFSETQ. This CDR3 is CASSKYRGTEAFF. The CDR3 DNA reads TGCGCCAGCTCGAAGTACCGGGGCACTGAAGCTTTCTTT.

The chain employs TRBV5-8 and TRBJ2-2; the D gene is possibly TRBD1 (5 bases). From germline, CDR1 is SGHTS and CDR2 YDEGEE. V was shortened by 7 bases and J by 5 bases, with 15 bases between the two germline ends. The CDR3 totals 14 residues. DNA for the CDR3: TGTGCCAGCGAGCAGGGCCTGAGAACCGGGGAGCTGTTTTTT. This encodes CASEQGLRTGELFF.